Each of the 20 T cell receptor beta chains below was sequenced from the same sample in a study of T cells in tuberculosis. Measured with immunoSEQ multiplex PCR; TCRdb has only the in-frame clones, and not every one. The sample contains tens of thousands of clones, 91% of which appear only once. The sequenced sample was PBMCs. These receptors all come from a donor aged 10 to 29 with latent tuberculosis or without tuberculosis infection.

The chain carries TRBV5-1 and TRBJ2-5; D is unresolved. V lost 4 bases and J 1 base, leaving 8 bases between the germline ends. Germline loops: CDR1 SGHRS, CDR2 YFSETQ. This CDR3 comprises 13 residues. The CDR3 DNA sequence: TGCGCCAGCAGCCCTTCCCCCCAAGAGACCCAGTACTTC. Its protein is CASSPSPQETQYF.

This chain joins TRBV5-4 and TRBJ2-3, with TRBD2 matching over 8 bases. Germline CDR1 is SGHNT and CDR2 is YYREEE (reference sequence). The CDR3 contains 16 residues. V dropped 6 bases and J dropped 0; count of bases not matched to a gene: 9. The CDR3 loop reads CASNPAGVTSTDTQYF. In DNA, the CDR3 is TGTGCCAGCAATCCAGCGGGAGTTACTAGCACAGATACGCAGTATTTT.

The V gene is TRBV18, the J gene TRBJ2-3; D uncertain. The germline V gene has CDR1 KGHSH and CDR2 LQKENI. The CDR3 length is 15 residues. V lost 0 bases to trimming and J lost 1 base, with 8 bases between them. CDR3 in DNA: TGTGCCAGCTCACCACCTATACTCGGCACAGATACGCAGTATTTT. Amino acid sequence: CASSPPILGTDTQYF.

The chain employs TRBV9 and TRBJ1-1; D remains unclear. The CDR3 loop spans 14 amino acids. Germline V CDR1 and CDR2: SGDLS, YYNGEE. Trimming stripped 0 bases from V and 2 bases from J, with 8 bases between. The CDR3 region has the DNA TGTGCCAGCAGCGTAGCCCCTGTAAACACTGAAGCTTTCTTT. Protein: CASSVAPVNTEAFF.

This chain uses TRBV11-2 with TRBJ1-1; 11 bases fit TRBD1. CDR3 length equals 15 residues. Germline values: CDR1 SGHAT, CDR2 FQNNGV. With 6 bases clipped from V and 9 bases from J, the junction kept 12 bases outside the gene matches. The CDR3 sequence is CASRQRTGGAWKAFF. CDR3 DNA sequence: TGTGCCAGCAGACAGAGGACAGGGGGCGCTTGGAAAGCTTTCTTT.

The CDR3 protein is CASSFDSVTSGATDTQYF. The CDR3 bases are TGTGCCAGCAGCTTCGACTCCGTGACTAGCGGGGCTACAGATACGCAGTATTTT. This chain joins TRBV11-2 and TRBJ2-3; 11 positions agree with TRBD2. CDR1 is SGHAT, CDR2 FQNNGV, per germline. V was pared by 3 bases and J by 3 bases, with 11 bases of the junction left unmatched. This CDR3 contains 18 residues. Variable domain in full (rest from reference TRBV11-2 and TRBJ2-3): EAGVAQSPRYKIIEKRQSVAFWCNPISGHATLYWYQQILGQGPKLLIQFQNNGVVDDSQLPKDRFSAERLKGVDSTLKIQPAKLEDSAVYLCASSFDSVTSGATDTQYFGPGTRLTVL.

The chain combines TRBV9 with TRBJ2-1, with TRBD2 matching over 11 bases. Per germline, CDR1 SGDLS and CDR2 YYNGEE. The CDR3 runs to 19 residues. V trimming: 3 bases; J trimming: 4 bases; junction bases outside the gene matches: 15. CDR3 amino acids: CASSEPGLAVPSSYNEQFF. CDR3 nucleotides: TGTGCCAGCAGCGAACCGGGACTAGCGGTACCATCATCATACAATGAGCAGTTCTTC.

The chain is built from TRBV9 and TRBJ2-3, with D possibly TRBD2 on 6 matching bases. V shed 3 bases and J shed 2 bases, with 10 bases lying between them. The CDR3 consists of 14 residues. Germline assignment: CDR1 SGDLS and CDR2 YYNGEE. CDR3 sequence: CASSGSGFTDTQYF. CDR3 bases: TGTGCCAGCAGCGGTAGCGGATTCACAGATACGCAGTATTTT.

V gene TRBV6-6 combines with J gene TRBJ1-3; D is unclear. There are 15 residues in the CDR3. Germline V lookup: CDR1 MNHNY, CDR2 SVGAGI (reference sequence). V lost 6 bases to trimming and J lost 0 bases, with 12 bases between them. CDR3 residues: CASSYPKSSGNTIYF. CDR3 coding DNA: TGTGCCAGCAGCTACCCGAAGAGCTCTGGAAACACCATATATTTT.

This clone came up once. The J gene is TRBJ1-1, the V gene TRBV6-5, with D unclear. Germline-derived CDR1 and CDR2 are MNHEY and SVGAGI. The germline V and J ends were trimmed by 2 bases and 8 bases, with 12 bases remaining between them. This CDR3 contains 13 residues. This CDR3 is CASSYLIRGEAFF. As DNA, the CDR3 is TGTGCCAGCAGTTACCTTATACGGGGAGAAGCTTTCTTT.

The V and J genes are TRBV6-6 and TRBJ1-5; weak D call: TRBD1 (5 bases). CDR1 is MNHNY, CDR2 SVGAGI, per germline (reference sequence). The CDR3 has 14 residues. With 8 bases removed from V and 0 bases from J, the gap between germline ends came to 11 bases. The CDR3 is CASYQGYSNQPQHF. CDR3 DNA sequence: TGTGCCAGCTACCAGGGATATAGCAATCAGCCCCAGCATTTT.

The V call is TRBV7-9, the J call TRBJ1-1, with 8 nucleotides matching TRBD1. After removal of 8 bases from V and 4 bases from J, the junction contained 12 bases not matched to a gene. In germline, CDR1 is SEHNR, CDR2 FQNEAQ (reference sequence). The CDR3 length is 15 residues. The CDR3 bases are TGTGCCAGCTTACTTTCGAAAGGACAGGGCACTGAAGCTTTCTTT. Translation gives CASLLSKGQGTEAFF.

The CDR3 loop is CAIRGLAGDRTGELFF. CDR3 in DNA: TGTGCCATCAGAGGACTAGCGGGAGATCGGACCGGGGAGCTGTTTTTT. This chain joins TRBV10-3 and TRBJ2-2; 13 bases map to TRBD2. The length of the CDR3 is 16 residues. J lost 5 bases, V lost 6 bases, and 6 bases had no gene match. CDR1 and CDR2 from the germline V gene are ENHRY and SYGVKD.

This chain joins TRBV5-1 and TRBJ1-2, with D unresolved. The CDR3 covers 14 residues. The germline gives CDR1 SGHRS, CDR2 YFSETQ. V lost 0 bases and J lost 1, with 7 bases in between. CDR3 amino acids: CASSLESVNYGYTF. For the CDR3, the DNA is TGCGCCAGCAGCTTGGAGAGTGTTAACTATGGCTACACCTTC.

The chain employs TRBV6-5 and TRBJ1-2; 8 bases map to TRBD1. V gave up 0 bases and J gave up 6 bases; unmatched junction bases: 9. The CDR3 sequence is 16 residues long. CDR1 is MNHEY, CDR2 SVGAGI, per germline. CDR3 sequence reads: CASSYSPAGGYNGYTF. In DNA form, the CDR3 reads TGTGCCAGCAGTTACTCCCCGGCAGGGGGCTATAATGGCTACACCTTC.

V gene TRBV9 combines with J gene TRBJ2-7, with D tentatively TRBD2 (6 bases). Deletions cut 2 bases from V and 7 bases from J, with 13 bases between. CDR1 SGDLS and CDR2 YYNGEE come from the germline V gene. The CDR3 is 13 residues long. CDR3 region: CASSVIEAGEQYF. CDR3 bases: TGTGCCAGCAGCGTTATTGAGGCGGGAGAGCAGTACTTC.

This chain links TRBV7-9 with TRBJ1-4; D perhaps matches TRBD1 (5 bases). Deletions cut 5 bases from V and 8 bases from J, with 12 bases between. Germline loops: CDR1 SEHNR, CDR2 FQNEAQ (reference sequence). This CDR3 is 13 amino acids long. The CDR3 is CASSPRGDEKLFF. In DNA, the CDR3 is TGTGCCAGCAGCCCCCGGGGGGACGAAAAACTGTTTTTT.

This clone appeared once. The chain employs TRBV6-5 and TRBJ1-1, with D tentatively TRBD1 (6 bases). Germline V gene sequence: CDR1 MNHEY, CDR2 SVGAGI. CDR3 length: 16 residues. V was pared by 0 bases and J by 2 bases, with 13 bases between. The chain's CDR3 is CASSYSTPGVNTEAFF. The CDR3 nucleotides read TGTGCCAGCAGTTACTCGACTCCAGGGGTAAACACTGAAGCTTTCTTT.

The chain joins TRBV29-1 to TRBJ2-1; 7 bases are shared with TRBD1. There are 12 residues in the CDR3. Germline V gene sequence: CDR1 SQVTM, CDR2 ANQGSEA. CDR3 sequence reads: CAEQGTDNEQFF. DNA of the CDR3: TGCGCCGAACAAGGGACAGACAATGAGCAGTTCTTC.

The J gene is TRBJ1-1, the V gene TRBV21-1; the D call in the table, TRBD1, was not verified against the DNA. TRBV21-1 is a listed pseudogene. The CDR3 spans 18 residues. This chain's CDR3 is CASSKRWVGQNLNTEAFF. As DNA, the CDR3 is TGTGCCAGCAGCAAAAGGTGGGTGGGACAGAACCTGAACACTGAAGCTTTCTTT.